This entry features one T cell receptor beta chain sequence. This clonotype was observed a few times. The specificity of this receptor is unknown. There are no base qualities to consult, and no much larger clone falls within one base. In light of the paper, this sample's treatment or condition label describes: allogeneic hematopoietic cell transplantation with graft depleted of TCRalphabeta T cells and CD19 B cells. The children who served as transplant recipients had been given grafts of TCRalphabeta/CD19-depleted allogeneic hematopoietic cells. The sample comes from a study of T-cell reconstitution after alpha-beta-depleted transplantation in children (TCRdb year 2016). Some background on the complete study: Using TCR repertoire profiling, the study quantitatively followed how T-cell immune reconstitution unfolded in children after TCRalphabeta/CD19-depleted allogeneic hematopoietic cell transplantation.

The library came from PCR. The sample was run on an Illumina HiSeq 2500. To normalize quantification of the TCRbeta repertoire, the TCR libraries were built with molecular barcoding that relied on unique molecular identifiers. TCRdb ran its own pipeline on the public reads, namely fastp trimming at Q25 and MiXCR clone calling, and kept in-frame beta chains. Under each unique CDR3 protein, matching rows form one entry showing the most common genes and DNA. The sample table holds 98,000 or so distinct CDR3 sequences, of which 20% to 25% were seen once. The ten top clones hold about 20% of the sample. V is reduced by 5 bases and J by 2 bases, leaving a spacing of 7 bases between them. CDR1 SQVTM and CDR2 ANQGSEA are derived from the germline V gene. The CDR3 spans 13 residues, from the cysteine through the phenylalanine. Of the read, only the CDR3 DNA is kept; its 39 bases are in frame from base 1. Points the paper makes about the study in general: In some patients, the high TCRbeta diversity seen at day 60 was put down to recipient T cells and intrathymic progenitors that had survived conditioning. The apparently early alphabetaT-cell count recovery about two months after transplant was reportedly dependent on only several hundred rapidly expanded clones derived from non-depleted graft cells. Over subsequent months, a decline in hyperexpanded clone frequencies was noted, and after one year, T-cell counts and TCRbeta diversity were mostly ascribed to newly produced T cells.

This material consisted of PBMCs, taken before TCRalphabeta/CD19-depleted stem cell transplant. Recombination joined TRBV29-1 with TRBJ2-6, with the D gene too uncertain to name. This TCR came from a boy aged 2 to 10 with acute lymphoblastic leukemia, due to receive a stem cell transplant. The nucleotide sequence is TGCAGCGTTTTGGGCCCTGGGGCCAACGTCCTGACTTTC. Translated, this is CSVLGPGANVLTF.